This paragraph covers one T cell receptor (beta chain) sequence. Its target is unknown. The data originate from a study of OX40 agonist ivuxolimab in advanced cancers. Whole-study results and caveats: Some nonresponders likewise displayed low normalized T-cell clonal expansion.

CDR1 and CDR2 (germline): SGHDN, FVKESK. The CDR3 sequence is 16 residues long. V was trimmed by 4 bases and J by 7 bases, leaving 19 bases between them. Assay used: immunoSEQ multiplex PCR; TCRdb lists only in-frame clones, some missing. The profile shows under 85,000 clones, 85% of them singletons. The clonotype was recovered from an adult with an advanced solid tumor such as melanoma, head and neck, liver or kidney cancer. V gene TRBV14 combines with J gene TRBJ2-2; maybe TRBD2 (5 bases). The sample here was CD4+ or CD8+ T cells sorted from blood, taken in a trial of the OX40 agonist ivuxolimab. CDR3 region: CASSLRTVREIGELFF. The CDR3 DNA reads TGTGCCAGCAGCCTCCGGACTGTCCGGGAAATCGGGGAGCTGTTTTTT.